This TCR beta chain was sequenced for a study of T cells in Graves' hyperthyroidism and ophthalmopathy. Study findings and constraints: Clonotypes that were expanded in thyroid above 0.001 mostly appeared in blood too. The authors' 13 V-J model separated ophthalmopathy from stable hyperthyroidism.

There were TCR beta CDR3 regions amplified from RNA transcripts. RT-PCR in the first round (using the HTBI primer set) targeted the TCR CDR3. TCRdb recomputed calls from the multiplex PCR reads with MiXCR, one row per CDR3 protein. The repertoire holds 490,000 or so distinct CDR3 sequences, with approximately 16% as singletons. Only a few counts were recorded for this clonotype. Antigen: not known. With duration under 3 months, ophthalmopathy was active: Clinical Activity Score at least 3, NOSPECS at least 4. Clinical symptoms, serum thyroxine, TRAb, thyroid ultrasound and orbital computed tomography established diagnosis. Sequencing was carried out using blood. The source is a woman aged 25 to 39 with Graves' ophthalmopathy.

This CDR3 reads CASTASRGSYEQYF. The CDR3 DNA is TGTGCCAGCACCGCGAGCAGGGGGTCGTACGAGCAGTACTTC. This chain uses TRBV6-1 with TRBJ2-7; TRBD1 agrees at 7 bases. Trimming removed 7 bases from V and 4 bases from J; junction bases left unmatched: 10. Germline lookup yields CDR1 MNHNS and CDR2 SASEGT. This CDR3 has 14 residues.